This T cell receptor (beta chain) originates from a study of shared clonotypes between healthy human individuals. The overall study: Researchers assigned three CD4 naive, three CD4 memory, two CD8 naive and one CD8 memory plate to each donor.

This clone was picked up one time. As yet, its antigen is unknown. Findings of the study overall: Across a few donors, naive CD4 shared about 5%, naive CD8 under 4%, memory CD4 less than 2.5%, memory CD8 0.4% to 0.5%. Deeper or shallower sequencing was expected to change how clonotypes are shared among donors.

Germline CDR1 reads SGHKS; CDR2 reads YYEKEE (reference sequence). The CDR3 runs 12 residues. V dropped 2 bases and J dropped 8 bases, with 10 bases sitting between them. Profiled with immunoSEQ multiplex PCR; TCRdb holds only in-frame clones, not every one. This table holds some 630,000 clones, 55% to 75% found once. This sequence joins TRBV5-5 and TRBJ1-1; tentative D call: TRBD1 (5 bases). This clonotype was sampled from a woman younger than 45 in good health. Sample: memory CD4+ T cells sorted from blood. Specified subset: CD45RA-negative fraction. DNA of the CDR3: TGTGCCAGCAGCTTCCTTGGGACGGAAGCTTTCTTT. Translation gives CASSFLGTEAFF.